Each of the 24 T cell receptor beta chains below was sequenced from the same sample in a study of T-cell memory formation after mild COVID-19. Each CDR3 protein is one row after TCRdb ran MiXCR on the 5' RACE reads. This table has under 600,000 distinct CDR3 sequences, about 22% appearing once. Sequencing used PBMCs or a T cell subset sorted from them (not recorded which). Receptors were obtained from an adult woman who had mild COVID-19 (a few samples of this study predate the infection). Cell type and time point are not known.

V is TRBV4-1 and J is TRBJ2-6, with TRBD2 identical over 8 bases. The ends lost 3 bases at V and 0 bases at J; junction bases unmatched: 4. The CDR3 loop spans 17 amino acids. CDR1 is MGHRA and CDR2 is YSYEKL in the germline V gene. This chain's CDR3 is CASSQRAGGSGANVLTF. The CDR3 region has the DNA TGCGCCAGCAGCCAGAGGGCGGGGGGCTCTGGGGCCAACGTCCTGACTTTC.

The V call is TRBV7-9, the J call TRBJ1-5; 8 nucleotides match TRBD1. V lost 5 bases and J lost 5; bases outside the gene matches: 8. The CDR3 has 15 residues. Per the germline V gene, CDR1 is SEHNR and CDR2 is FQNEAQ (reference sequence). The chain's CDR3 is CASSLGQGPDQPQHF. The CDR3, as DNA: TGTGCCAGCAGCCTCGGACAGGGCCCAGATCAGCCCCAGCATTTT.

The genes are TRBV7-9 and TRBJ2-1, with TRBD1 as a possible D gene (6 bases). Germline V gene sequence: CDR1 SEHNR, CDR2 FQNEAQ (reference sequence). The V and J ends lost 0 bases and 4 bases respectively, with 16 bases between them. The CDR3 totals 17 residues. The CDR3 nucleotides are TGTGCCAGCAGCTTAGCGTCTCACAGGGCAAGGTACAATGAGCAGTTCTTC. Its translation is CASSLASHRARYNEQFF. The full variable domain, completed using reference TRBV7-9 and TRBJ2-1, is DTGVSQNPRHKITKRGQNVTFRCDPISEHNRLYWYRQTLGQGPEFLTYFQNEAQLEKSRLLSDRFSAERPKGSFSTLEIQRTEQGDSAMYLCASSLASHRARYNEQFFGPGTRLTVL.

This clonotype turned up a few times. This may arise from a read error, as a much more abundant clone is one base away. Here the CDR3 reads CASSSGTGGSGNQPQYF. The DNA of the CDR3 is TGTGCCAGCAGCTCCGGGACAGGGGGTTCGGGCAATCAGCCCCAGTATTTT. V and J are TRBV5-5 and TRBJ1-5; 11 bases are a match to TRBD1. Matching the DNA end better, TRBJ2-3 makes the J call doubtful. This CDR3 region has 17 residues. Germline V gene lookup returns CDR1 SGHKS and CDR2 YYEKEE (reference sequence).

The CDR3 sequence is CASTHSRGGTYTQYF. DNA of the CDR3: TGTGCCAGCACTCACTCAAGGGGGGGAACTTATACGCAGTATTTT. V usage is TRBV12-3 or TRBV12-4 and J usage is TRBJ2-3; D perhaps matches TRBD2 (7 bases). The CDR3 extends over 15 amino acids. Trimming took 7 bases from V and 7 from J, leaving 21 bases between them.

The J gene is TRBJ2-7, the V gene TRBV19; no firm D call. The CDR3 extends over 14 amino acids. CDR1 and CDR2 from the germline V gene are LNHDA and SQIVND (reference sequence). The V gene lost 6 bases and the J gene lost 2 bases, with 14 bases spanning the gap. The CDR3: CASRPARGTYEQYF. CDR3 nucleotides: TGTGCCAGTAGACCGGCCCGAGGCACCTACGAGCAGTACTTC.

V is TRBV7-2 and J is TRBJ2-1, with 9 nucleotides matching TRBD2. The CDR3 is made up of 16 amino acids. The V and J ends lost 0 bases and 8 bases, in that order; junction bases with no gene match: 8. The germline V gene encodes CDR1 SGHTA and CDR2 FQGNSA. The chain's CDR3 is CASSLAAGAGGYEQFF. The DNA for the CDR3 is TGTGCCAGCAGCTTAGCAGCTGGAGCGGGAGGATATGAGCAGTTCTTC.

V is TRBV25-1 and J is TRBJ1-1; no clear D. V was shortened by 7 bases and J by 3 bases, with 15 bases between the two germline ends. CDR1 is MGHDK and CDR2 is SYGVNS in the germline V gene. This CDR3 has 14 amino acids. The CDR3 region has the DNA TGTGCCAGCACCAAAGGGCACGGTTACACTGAAGCTTTCTTT. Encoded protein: CASTKGHGYTEAFF.

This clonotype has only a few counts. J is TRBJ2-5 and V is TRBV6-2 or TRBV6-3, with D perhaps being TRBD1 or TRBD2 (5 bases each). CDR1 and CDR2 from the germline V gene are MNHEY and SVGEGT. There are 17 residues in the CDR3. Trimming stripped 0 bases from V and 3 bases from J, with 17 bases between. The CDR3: CASSYSRGNSVEETQYF. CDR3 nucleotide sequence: TGTGCCAGCAGTTACTCGAGGGGCAATAGCGTAGAAGAGACCCAGTACTTC.

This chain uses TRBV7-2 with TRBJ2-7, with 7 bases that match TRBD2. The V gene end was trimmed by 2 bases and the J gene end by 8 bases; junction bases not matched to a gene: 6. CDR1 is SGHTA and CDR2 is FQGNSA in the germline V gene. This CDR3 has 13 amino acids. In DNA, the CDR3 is TGTGCCAGCAGCTTATGGGGAGGGAACCAGCAGTACTTC. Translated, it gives CASSLWGGNQQYF.

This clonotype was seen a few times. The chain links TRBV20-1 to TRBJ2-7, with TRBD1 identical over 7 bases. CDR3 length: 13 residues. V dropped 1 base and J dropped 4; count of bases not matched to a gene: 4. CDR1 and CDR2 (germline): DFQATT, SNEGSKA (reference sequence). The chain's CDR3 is CSARGRGSYEQYF. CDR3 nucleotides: TGCAGTGCTAGAGGCAGGGGGTCTTACGAGCAGTACTTC.

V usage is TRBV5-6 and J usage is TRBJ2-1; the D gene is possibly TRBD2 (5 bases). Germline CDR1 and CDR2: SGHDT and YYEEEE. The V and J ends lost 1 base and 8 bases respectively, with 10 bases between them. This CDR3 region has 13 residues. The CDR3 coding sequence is TGTGCCAGCAGCTTGACTAGTTGGGATGAGCAGTTCTTC. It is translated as CASSLTSWDEQFF.

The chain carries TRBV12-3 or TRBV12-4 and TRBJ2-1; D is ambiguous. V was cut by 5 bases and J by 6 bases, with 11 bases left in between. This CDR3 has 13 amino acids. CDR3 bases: TGTGCCAGCAGTCCCAGACGGATCAATGAGCAGTTCTTC. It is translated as CASSPRRINEQFF.

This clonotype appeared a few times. The CDR3 bases are TGTGCCAGCAGCCCCCACCTTCGTAGTGATCAGCCCCAGCATTTT. As protein: CASSPHLRSDQPQHF. The chain combines TRBV9 with TRBJ1-5, with no clear D. The CDR3 covers 15 residues. V was clipped by 4 bases and J by 5 bases, with 16 bases between them. Germline V CDR1 and CDR2: SGDLS, YYNGEE. Supplemented by reference TRBV9 and TRBJ1-5, the full variable domain reads DSGVTQTPKHLITATGQRVTLRCSPRSGDLSVYWYQQSLDQGLQFLIQYYNGEERAKGNILERFSAQQFPDLHSELNLSSLELGDSALYFCASSPHLRSDQPQHFGDGTRLSIL.

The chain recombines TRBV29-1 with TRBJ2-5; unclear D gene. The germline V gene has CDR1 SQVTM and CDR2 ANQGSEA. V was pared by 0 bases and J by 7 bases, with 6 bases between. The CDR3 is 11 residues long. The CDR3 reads CSVEEGRTQYF. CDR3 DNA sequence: TGCAGCGTTGAAGAGGGTAGGACCCAGTACTTC.

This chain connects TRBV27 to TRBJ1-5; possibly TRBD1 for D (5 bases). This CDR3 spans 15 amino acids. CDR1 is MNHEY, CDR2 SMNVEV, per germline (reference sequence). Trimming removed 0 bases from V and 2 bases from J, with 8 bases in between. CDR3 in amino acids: CASSLSTGGNQPQHF. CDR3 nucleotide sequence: TGTGCCAGCAGTTTATCGACGGGGGGCAATCAGCCCCAGCATTTT.

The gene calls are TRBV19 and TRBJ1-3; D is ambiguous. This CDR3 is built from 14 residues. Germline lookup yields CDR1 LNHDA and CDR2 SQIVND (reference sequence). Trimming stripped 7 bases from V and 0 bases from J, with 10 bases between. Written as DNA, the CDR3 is TGTGCCAGTATGAAGGATATCTCTGGAAACACCATATATTTT. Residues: CASMKDISGNTIYF.

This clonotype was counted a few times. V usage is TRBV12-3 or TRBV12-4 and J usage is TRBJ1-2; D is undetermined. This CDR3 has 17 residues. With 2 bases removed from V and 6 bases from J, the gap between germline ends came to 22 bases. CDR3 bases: TGTGCCAGCAGTTTAAGGCATGCATCTGTTTCTCGAAATGGCTACACCTTC. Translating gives CASSLRHASVSRNGYTF.

The CDR3 reads CASSLRTVGNTEAFF. Written as DNA, the CDR3 is TGTGCCAGCAGCCTTCGGACAGTTGGTAACACTGAAGCTTTCTTT. The chain combines TRBV11-2 with TRBJ1-1; TRBD1 might be the D (6 bases). With 5 bases removed from V and 2 bases from J, the gap between germline ends came to 15 bases. The CDR3 spans 15 residues. The germline V gene has CDR1 SGHAT and CDR2 FQNNGV.

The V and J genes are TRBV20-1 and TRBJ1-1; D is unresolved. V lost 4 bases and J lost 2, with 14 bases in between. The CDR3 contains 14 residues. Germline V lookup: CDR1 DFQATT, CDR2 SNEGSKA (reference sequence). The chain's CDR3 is CSATVLAPNTEAFF. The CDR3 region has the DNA TGCAGTGCTACGGTCTTGGCACCTAACACTGAAGCTTTCTTT.

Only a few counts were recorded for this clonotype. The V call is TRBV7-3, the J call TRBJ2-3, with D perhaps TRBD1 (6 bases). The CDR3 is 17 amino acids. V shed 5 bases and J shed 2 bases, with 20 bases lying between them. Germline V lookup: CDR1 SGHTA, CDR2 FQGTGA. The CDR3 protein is CASSQLGAGAITDTQYF. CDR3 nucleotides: TGTGCCAGCAGCCAGCTGGGGGCAGGTGCAATCACAGATACGCAGTATTTT.

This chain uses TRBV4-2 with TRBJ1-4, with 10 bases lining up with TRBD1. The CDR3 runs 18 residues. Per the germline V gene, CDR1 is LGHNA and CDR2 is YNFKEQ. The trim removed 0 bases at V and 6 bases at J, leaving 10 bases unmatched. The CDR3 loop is CASSQDPAYGTGDEKLFF. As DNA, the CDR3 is TGTGCCAGCAGCCAAGATCCGGCATACGGGACAGGGGATGAAAAACTGTTTTTT.

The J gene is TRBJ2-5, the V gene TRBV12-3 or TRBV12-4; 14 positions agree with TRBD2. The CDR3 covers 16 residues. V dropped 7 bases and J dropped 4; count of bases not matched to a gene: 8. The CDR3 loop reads CASKTSGGAARETQYF. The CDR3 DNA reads TGTGCCAGCAAGACTAGCGGGGGGGCCGCACGAGAGACCCAGTACTTC.

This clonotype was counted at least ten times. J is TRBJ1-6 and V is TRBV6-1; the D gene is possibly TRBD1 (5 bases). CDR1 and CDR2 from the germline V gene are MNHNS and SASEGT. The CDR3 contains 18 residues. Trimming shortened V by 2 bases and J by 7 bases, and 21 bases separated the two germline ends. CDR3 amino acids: CASSESFAAGMKNSPLHF. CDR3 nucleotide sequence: TGTGCCAGCAGTGAAAGTTTTGCGGCAGGGATGAAGAATTCACCCCTCCACTTT.